Shown below are 15 T cell receptor beta chains from a single sample sequenced in a study of OX40 agonist ivuxolimab in advanced cancers. Clones were sequenced by immunoSEQ multiplex PCR, and TCRdb holds only the in-frame ones, with some missing. The sample shows roughly 30,000 clones, 85% to 95% of them seen only once. The material sequenced was CD4+ or CD8+ T cells sorted from blood, taken in a trial of the OX40 agonist ivuxolimab. The source is an adult with an advanced solid tumor such as melanoma, head and neck, liver or kidney cancer.

The V and J genes are TRBV6-6 and TRBJ2-3; either TRBD1 or TRBD2 may supply D (5 bases each). The V end lost 9 bases, the J end lost 4 bases, and 11 bases lay between the germline ends. Germline-derived CDR1 and CDR2 are MNHNY and SVGAGI (reference sequence). This CDR3 has 12 amino acids. CDR3 amino acids: CASSPGPDTQYF. The CDR3 nucleotides read TGTGCCAGTTCCCCGGGGCCAGATACGCAGTATTTT.

Details on this clone: One junction end does not reproduce the germline sequence, and a read error may be involved. The chain is built from TRBV11-3 and TRBJ2-1, with D perhaps TRBD2 (5 bases). The CDR3 loop spans 15 amino acids. Looked up from germline, CDR1 is SGHNT and CDR2 is YENEEA. CDR3 amino acids: CASSLDTGSYDEQFF. CDR3 in DNA: TGTGCCAGCAGCTTAGACACGGGGTCCTACGATGAGCAGTTCTTC.

The J gene is TRBJ2-1, the V gene TRBV7-9, with TRBD1 as a possible D gene (7 bases). Per germline, CDR1 SEHNR and CDR2 FQNEAQ (reference sequence). The V gene lost 11 bases and the J gene lost 2 bases, with 16 bases spanning the gap. This CDR3 region has 14 residues. CDR3 protein: CAQGGQGPYNEQFF. In nucleotides, the CDR3 is TGTGCCCAGGGGGGCCAGGGCCCCTACAATGAGCAGTTCTTC.

The gene calls are TRBV10-3 and TRBJ2-3, with 7 bases fitting TRBD1. V shed 10 bases, J shed 5 bases, and the junction held 6 bases outside the gene matches. CDR1 is ENHRY and CDR2 is SYGVKD in the germline V gene. CDR3 length: 12 amino acids. The CDR3: CATTGAIDTQYF. CDR3 sequence (DNA): TGTGCCACCACAGGGGCAATAGATACGCAGTATTTT.

The chain carries TRBV10-3 and TRBJ2-3; D may correspond to TRBD1 or TRBD2 (5 bases each). Looked up from germline, CDR1 is ENHRY and CDR2 is SYGVKD. CDR3 length equals 15 residues. Trimming removed 5 bases at V and 0 bases at J, with 12 bases between. This CDR3 is CAISSLGESTDTQYF. For the CDR3, the DNA is TGTGCCATCAGTTCTCTGGGGGAGAGCACAGATACGCAGTATTTT.

This chain links TRBV4-1 with TRBJ1-1; D is undetermined. V lost 4 bases and J lost 8, with 14 bases in between. CDR1 and CDR2 (germline): MGHRA, YSYEKL. The CDR3 is 13 residues long. DNA of the CDR3: TGCGCCAGCAGCCCACGGGAGGGTTTAGAAGCTTTCTTT. Its protein is CASSPREGLEAFF.

The chain carries TRBV28 and TRBJ2-7; 9 bases line up with TRBD1. The CDR3 is 14 residues long. V shed 3 bases and J 5 bases; nucleotides not matched to a gene: 5. Germline V gene data show CDR1 as MDHEN and CDR2 as SYDVKM. This CDR3 is CASSFRGTGNEQYF. Written as DNA, the CDR3 is TGTGCCAGCAGTTTCAGGGGGACAGGGAACGAGCAGTACTTC.

The chain employs TRBV28 and TRBJ1-5; D remains unclear. The V gene's germline CDR1 is MDHEN and CDR2 SYDVKM. Trimming shortened V by 6 bases and J by 0 bases, and 18 bases separated the two germline ends. The CDR3 is made up of 17 amino acids. In DNA, the CDR3 is TGTGCCAGCAGCCCACCCCTAGGGATCTATAGCAATCAGCCCCAGCATTTT. Amino acids: CASSPPLGIYSNQPQHF.

The J gene is TRBJ2-7, the V gene TRBV4-1; D is undetermined. The V end lost 0 bases, the J end lost 0 bases, and 6 bases lay between the germline ends. Germline V gives CDR1 MGHRA, CDR2 YSYEKL. This CDR3 is built from 14 residues. This CDR3 reads CASSQDGISYEQYF. The CDR3, as DNA: TGCGCCAGCAGCCAAGACGGTATCTCCTACGAGCAGTACTTC.

This chain uses TRBV30 with TRBJ2-7; D gene uncertain. Germline CDR1 reads GTSNPN; CDR2 reads SVGIG (reference sequence). With 3 bases removed from V and 5 bases from J, the gap between germline ends came to 8 bases. The CDR3 sequence is 11 residues long. The CDR3 DNA follows: TGTGCCTGGAGCGCTTACGACGAGCAGTACTTC. It yields the protein CAWSAYDEQYF.

Only one count was recorded for this clone. This chain joins TRBV10-1 and TRBJ2-7, with a possible D match to TRBD2 (6 bases). Trimming stripped 3 bases from V and 6 bases from J, with 18 bases between. The germline V gene encodes CDR1 WNHNN and CDR2 SYGVQD (reference sequence). The CDR3 covers 15 residues. The CDR3 loop reads CASSDVGGAEGEQYF. CDR3 bases: TGCGCCAGCAGTGATGTGGGGGGAGCGGAGGGCGAGCAGTACTTC.

The chain is built from TRBV4-1 and TRBJ2-1, with D possibly being TRBD2 (5 bases). V lost 3 bases to trimming and J lost 13 bases, with 13 bases between them. Germline CDR1 and CDR2: MGHRA and YSYEKL. The CDR3 length is 12 residues. Written as DNA, the CDR3 is TGCGCCAGCAGCCACTTGGACTCGAAACAGTTCTTC. Residues: CASSHLDSKQFF.

V usage is TRBV9 and J usage is TRBJ1-2, with 7 bases matching TRBD1. Trimming removed 3 bases from V and 4 bases from J; junction bases left unmatched: 18. The CDR3 is made up of 18 amino acids. In germline, CDR1 is SGDLS, CDR2 YYNGEE. This chain's CDR3 is CASSASGRQGILFYGYTF. In DNA form, the CDR3 reads TGTGCCAGCAGCGCCTCTGGCAGACAGGGTATTTTGTTCTATGGCTACACCTTC.

The V and J genes are TRBV2 and TRBJ2-1; 12 bases align to TRBD1. The germline V gene has CDR1 SNHLY and CDR2 FYNNEI. This CDR3 has 15 amino acids. J was trimmed by 9 bases and V by 3 bases; bases with no gene match: 6. CDR3 bases: TGTGCCAGCAGTGAGGGACAGGGGGCGCAGGGTGAGCAGTTCTTC. Translating gives CASSEGQGAQGEQFF.

The rearrangement links TRBV6-1 to TRBJ1-1, with D tentatively TRBD1 (6 bases). Per germline, CDR1 MNHNS and CDR2 SASEGT. The V end was cut by 2 bases, the J end by 1 base, with 14 bases between. The CDR3 totals 16 residues. The CDR3 DNA sequence: TGTGCCAGCAGTGAACTGGCCGGGACACCGAACACTGAAGCTTTCTTT. Translating gives CASSELAGTPNTEAFF.